This is a list of T cell receptor beta chains from one sample in a study of early T cells in non-severe SARS-CoV-2 infection. TCRdb reanalysed the 5' RACE reads using MiXCR and keeps one entry per CDR3 protein. The table lists tens of thousands of distinct CDR3 sequences, 5.4% of them singletons. Sequencing was performed on whole blood, taken at baseline. The receptors originated from an adult who was a healthcare worker with PCR-confirmed SARS-CoV-2 infection or an uninfected control (not recorded which). Each CDR3 is given with its conserved first and last residue. The D gene is left open where the match is weak. Clone size is given for some rows only: seen once, a few or many times, or a class if the clone is expanded.

j_call: TRBJ2-2
cdr3_length: 15
d_call: .
clone_size: few
v_call: TRBV19
cdr3_aa: CASSIGAGNTGELFF
cdr3_nt: TGTGCCAGTAGTATAGGTGCCGGCAACACCGGGGAGCTGTTTTTT

j_call: TRBJ2-7
cdr3_length: 14
d_call: .
clone_size: many
v_call: TRBV12-3/TRBV12-4
cdr3_aa: CASSAFGNSYEQYF
cdr3_nt: TGTGCCAGCAGTGCCTTCGGAAACTCCTACGAGCAGTACTTC

j_call: TRBJ2-1
cdr3_length: 12
d_call: .
clone_size: many
v_call: TRBV27
cdr3_aa: CASSFRGNEQFF
cdr3_nt: TGTGCCAGCAGTTTCCGGGGCAATGAGCAGTTCTTC

j_call: TRBJ2-5
cdr3_length: 17
d_call: .
clone_size: many
v_call: TRBV9
cdr3_aa: CASSVGPALGGLKTQYF
cdr3_nt: TGTGCCAGCAGCGTAGGTCCGGCCCTCGGGGGTCTGAAGACCCAGTACTTC

j_call: TRBJ1-6
cdr3_length: 12
d_call: .
clone_size: .
v_call: TRBV29-1
cdr3_aa: CSVADGNSPLHF
cdr3_nt: TGCAGCGTTGCGGATGGAAATTCACCCCTCCACTTT

j_call: TRBJ2-7
cdr3_length: 10
d_call: .
clone_size: many
v_call: TRBV29-1
cdr3_aa: CGSPFYEQYF
cdr3_nt: TGCGGGAGCCCTTTCTACGAGCAGTACTTC

j_call: TRBJ1-6
cdr3_length: 16
d_call: .
clone_size: many
v_call: TRBV18
cdr3_aa: CASSPPAGRDNSPLHF
cdr3_nt: TGTGCCAGCTCACCACCGGCCGGACGAGATAATTCACCCCTCCACTTT

j_call: TRBJ1-2
cdr3_length: 15
d_call: TRBD1
clone_size: many
v_call: TRBV12-3/TRBV12-4
cdr3_aa: CASSLRQGAFDGYTF
cdr3_nt: TGTGCCAGCAGTTTACGACAGGGGGCATTTGATGGCTACACCTTC

j_call: TRBJ2-3
cdr3_length: 15
d_call: TRBD1
clone_size: .
v_call: TRBV6-6
cdr3_aa: CASRLGTGPTDTQYF
cdr3_nt: TGTGCCAGCAGGTTGGGGACAGGGCCCACAGATACGCAGTATTTT

j_call: TRBJ2-7
cdr3_length: 14
d_call: .
clone_size: many
v_call: TRBV28
cdr3_aa: CASTSANFLYEQYF
cdr3_nt: TGTGCCAGCACCTCCGCCAATTTCTTATACGAGCAGTACTTC

j_call: TRBJ2-7
cdr3_length: 13
d_call: .
clone_size: few
v_call: TRBV2
cdr3_aa: CAGGDSHSYEQYF
cdr3_nt: TGTGCCGGGGGGGACAGTCACTCCTACGAGCAGTACTTC

j_call: TRBJ1-2
cdr3_length: 13
d_call: TRBD1
clone_size: many
v_call: TRBV5-6
cdr3_aa: CASSRTGLYGYTF
cdr3_nt: TGTGCCAGCAGCCGGACAGGGCTCTATGGCTACACCTTC

j_call: TRBJ2-7
cdr3_length: 14
d_call: TRBD1
clone_size: many
v_call: TRBV27
cdr3_aa: CASSERDSNYEQYF
cdr3_nt: TGTGCCAGCAGCGAAAGGGACAGTAACTACGAGCAGTACTTC

j_call: TRBJ1-1
cdr3_length: 13
d_call: .
clone_size: many
v_call: TRBV4-1
cdr3_aa: CASSPQGNTEAFF
cdr3_nt: TGCGCCAGCAGTCCTCAGGGAAACACTGAAGCTTTCTTT

j_call: TRBJ1-2
cdr3_length: 16
d_call: TRBD1
clone_size: many
v_call: TRBV3-1
cdr3_aa: CASSERIGTGEKGYTF
cdr3_nt: TGTGCCAGCAGCGAAAGGATAGGGACAGGGGAGAAGGGCTACACCTTC

j_call: TRBJ1-1
cdr3_length: 14
d_call: .
clone_size: many
v_call: TRBV19
cdr3_aa: CASGRGSGNTEAFF
cdr3_nt: TGTGCCAGTGGCCGGGGCTCAGGGAACACTGAAGCTTTCTTT

j_call: TRBJ2-1
cdr3_length: 14
d_call: TRBD1
clone_size: many
v_call: TRBV4-2
cdr3_aa: CASSTDRGVNEQFF
cdr3_nt: TGTGCCAGCAGCACGGACAGGGGGGTCAATGAGCAGTTCTTC

j_call: TRBJ1-5
cdr3_length: 15
d_call: TRBD1
clone_size: many
v_call: TRBV11-2
cdr3_aa: CASSHTGTGYQPQHF
cdr3_nt: TGTGCCAGCAGCCACACCGGGACAGGGTATCAGCCCCAGCATTTT

j_call: TRBJ2-7
cdr3_length: 12
d_call: .
clone_size: many
v_call: TRBV28
cdr3_aa: CASSFDRDEQYF
cdr3_nt: TGTGCCAGCAGTTTCGACAGAGACGAGCAGTACTTC

j_call: TRBJ1-5
cdr3_length: 13
d_call: TRBD1
clone_size: many
v_call: TRBV12-3/TRBV12-4
cdr3_aa: CASSGTGGQPQHF
cdr3_nt: TGTGCCAGCAGCGGGACAGGGGGCCAGCCCCAGCATTTT